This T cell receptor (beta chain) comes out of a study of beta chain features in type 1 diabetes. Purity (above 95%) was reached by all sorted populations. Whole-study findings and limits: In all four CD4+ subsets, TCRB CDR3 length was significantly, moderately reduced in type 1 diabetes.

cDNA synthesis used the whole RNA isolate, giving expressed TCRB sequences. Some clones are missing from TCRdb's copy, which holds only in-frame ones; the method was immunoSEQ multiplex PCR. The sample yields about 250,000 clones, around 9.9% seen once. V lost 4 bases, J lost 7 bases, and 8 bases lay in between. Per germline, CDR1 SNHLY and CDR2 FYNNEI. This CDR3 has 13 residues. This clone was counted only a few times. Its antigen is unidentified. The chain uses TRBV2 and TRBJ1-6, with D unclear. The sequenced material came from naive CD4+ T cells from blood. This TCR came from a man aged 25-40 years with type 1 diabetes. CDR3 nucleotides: TGTGCCAGCAGTGGAGATGTCAATTCACCCCTCCACTTT. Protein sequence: CASSGDVNSPLHF.